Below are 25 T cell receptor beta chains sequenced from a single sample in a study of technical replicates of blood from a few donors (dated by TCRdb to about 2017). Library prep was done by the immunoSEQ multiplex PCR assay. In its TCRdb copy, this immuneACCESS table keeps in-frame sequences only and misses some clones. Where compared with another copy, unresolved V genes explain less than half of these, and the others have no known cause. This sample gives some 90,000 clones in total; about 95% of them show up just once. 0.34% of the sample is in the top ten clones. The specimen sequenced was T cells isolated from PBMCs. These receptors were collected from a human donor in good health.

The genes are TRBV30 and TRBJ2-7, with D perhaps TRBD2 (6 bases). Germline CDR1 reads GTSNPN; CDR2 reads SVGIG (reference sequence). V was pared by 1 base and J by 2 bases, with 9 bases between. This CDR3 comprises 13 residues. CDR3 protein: CAWSGGNPYEQYF. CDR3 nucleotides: TGTGCCTGGAGTGGCGGGAACCCCTACGAGCAGTACTTC.

CDR3 amino acids: CASSQDLTGAYYEQYF. Written as DNA, the CDR3 is TGCGCCAGCAGCCAAGATCTAACAGGGGCATACTACGAGCAGTACTTC. J is TRBJ2-7 and V is TRBV4-3; 7 bases line up with TRBD1. V was clipped by 0 bases and J by 3 bases; unmatched bases: 8. Germline CDR1 is LGHNA and CDR2 is YSLEER. This CDR3 has 16 amino acids.

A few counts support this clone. CDR3 region: CASSLTSQNSYNEQFF. In DNA form, the CDR3 reads TGTGCCAGCAGCTTAACTAGCCAGAACTCCTACAATGAGCAGTTCTTC. The gene calls are TRBV7-8 and TRBJ2-1; the D gene is possibly TRBD2 (6 bases). V was shortened by 2 bases and J by 0 bases, with 11 bases between the two germline ends. The CDR3 covers 16 residues. Germline assignment: CDR1 SGHVS and CDR2 FQNEAQ.

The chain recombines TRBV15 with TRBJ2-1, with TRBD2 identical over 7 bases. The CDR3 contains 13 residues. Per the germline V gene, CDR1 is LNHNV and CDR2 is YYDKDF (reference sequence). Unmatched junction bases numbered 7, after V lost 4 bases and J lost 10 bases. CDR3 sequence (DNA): TGTGCCACCAGCATTGCGGGAGTAAAGGAGCAGTTCTTC. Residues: CATSIAGVKEQFF.

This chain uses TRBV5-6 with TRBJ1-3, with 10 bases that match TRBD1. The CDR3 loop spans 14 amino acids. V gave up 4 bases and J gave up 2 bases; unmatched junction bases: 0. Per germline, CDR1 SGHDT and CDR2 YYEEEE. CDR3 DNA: TGTGCCAGCAGCGGACAGGGGGCTGGAAACACCATATATTTT. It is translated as CASSGQGAGNTIYF.

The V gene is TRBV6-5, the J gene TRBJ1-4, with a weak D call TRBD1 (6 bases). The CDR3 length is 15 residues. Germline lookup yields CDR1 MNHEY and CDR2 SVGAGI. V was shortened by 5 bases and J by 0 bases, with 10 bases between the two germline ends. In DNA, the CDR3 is TGTGCCAGCAGTAGACAGGTCCCAACTAATGAAAAACTGTTTTTT. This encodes CASSRQVPTNEKLFF.

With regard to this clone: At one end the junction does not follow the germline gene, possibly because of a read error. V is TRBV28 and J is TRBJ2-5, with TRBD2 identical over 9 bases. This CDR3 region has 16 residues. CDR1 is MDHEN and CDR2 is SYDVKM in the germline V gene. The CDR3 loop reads CASSSFAGGHQETQYF. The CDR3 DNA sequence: TGTGCCAGCAGTTCGTTCGCGGGAGGGCACCAGGAGACCCAGTACTTC.

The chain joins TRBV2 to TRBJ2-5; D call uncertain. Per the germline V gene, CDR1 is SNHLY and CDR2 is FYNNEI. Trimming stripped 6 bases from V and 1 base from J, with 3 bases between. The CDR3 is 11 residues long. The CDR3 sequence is CASSFQETQYF. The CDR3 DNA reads TGTGCCAGCAGCTTCCAAGAGACCCAGTACTTC. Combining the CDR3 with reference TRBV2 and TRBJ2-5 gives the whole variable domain EPEVTQTPSHQVTQMGQEVILRCVPISNHLYFYWYRQILGQKVEFLVSFYNNEISEKSEIFDDQFSVERPDGSNFTLKIRSTKLEDSAMYFCASSFQETQYFGPGTRLLVL.

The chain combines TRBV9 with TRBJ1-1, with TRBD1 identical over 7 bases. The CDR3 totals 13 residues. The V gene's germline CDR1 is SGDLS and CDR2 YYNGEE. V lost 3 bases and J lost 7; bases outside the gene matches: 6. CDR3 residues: CASSARSGGEAFF. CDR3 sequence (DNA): TGTGCCAGCAGCGCCAGGTCAGGGGGTGAAGCTTTCTTT.

The CDR3: CASSLMGGNTEAFF. The CDR3, as DNA: TGTGCCAGCAGCTTAATGGGGGGTAACACTGAAGCTTTCTTT. The chain has TRBV11-3 and TRBJ1-1; a weak D match, TRBD1 (5 bases). CDR3 size: 14 residues. The germline V gene has CDR1 SGHNT and CDR2 YENEEA. The V end lost 2 bases, the J end lost 2 bases, and 9 bases lay between the germline ends.

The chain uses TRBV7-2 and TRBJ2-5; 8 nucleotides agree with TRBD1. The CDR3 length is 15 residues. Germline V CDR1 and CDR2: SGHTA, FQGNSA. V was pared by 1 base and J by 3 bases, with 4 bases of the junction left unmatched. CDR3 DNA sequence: TGTGCCAGCAGCTTAGGGACAGGGACAAAAGAGACCCAGTACTTC. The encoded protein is CASSLGTGTKETQYF.

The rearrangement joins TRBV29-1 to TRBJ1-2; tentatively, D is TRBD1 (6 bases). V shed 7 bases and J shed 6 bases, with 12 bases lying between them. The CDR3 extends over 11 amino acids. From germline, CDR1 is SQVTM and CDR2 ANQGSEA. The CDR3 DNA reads TGCAGCGACCCGACAGGCCATGGCTACACCTTC. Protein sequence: CSDPTGHGYTF.

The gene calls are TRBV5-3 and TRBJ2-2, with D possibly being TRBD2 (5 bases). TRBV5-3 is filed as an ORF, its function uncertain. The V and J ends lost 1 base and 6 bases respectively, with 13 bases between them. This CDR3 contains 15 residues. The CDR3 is CARSLRTPKAGELFF. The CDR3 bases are TGTGCCAGAAGCTTGCGGACTCCAAAGGCCGGGGAGCTGTTTTTT.

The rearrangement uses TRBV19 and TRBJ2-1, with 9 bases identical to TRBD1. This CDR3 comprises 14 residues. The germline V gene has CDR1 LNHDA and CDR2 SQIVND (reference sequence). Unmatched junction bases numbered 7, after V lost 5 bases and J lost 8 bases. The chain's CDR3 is CASSRDRVFDEQFF. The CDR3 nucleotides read TGTGCCAGTAGTCGGGACAGGGTCTTCGATGAGCAGTTCTTC.

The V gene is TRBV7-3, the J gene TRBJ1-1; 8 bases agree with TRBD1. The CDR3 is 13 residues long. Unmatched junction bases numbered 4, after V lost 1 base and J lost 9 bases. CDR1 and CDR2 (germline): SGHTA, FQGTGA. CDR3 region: CASSLNSRGQAFF. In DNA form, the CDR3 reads TGTGCCAGCAGCTTAAATTCCAGGGGGCAAGCTTTCTTT.

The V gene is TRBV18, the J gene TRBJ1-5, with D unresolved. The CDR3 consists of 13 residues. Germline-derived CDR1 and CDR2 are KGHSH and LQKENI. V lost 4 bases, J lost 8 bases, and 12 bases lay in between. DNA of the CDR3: TGTGCCAGCTCACGGCCAGGCGGGAAGCCCCAGCATTTT. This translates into CASSRPGGKPQHF.

The CDR3 DNA follows: TGTGCCAGCAGGCCGTGGTCTGTGACAGAGGATGAGCAGTTCTTC. As protein: CASRPWSVTEDEQFF. The chain uses TRBV28 and TRBJ2-1, with TRBD1 as a possible D gene (5 bases). Germline-derived CDR1 and CDR2 are MDHEN and SYDVKM. Trimming took 6 bases from V and 8 from J, leaving 20 bases between them. CDR3 length: 15 residues.

As DNA, the CDR3 is TGTGCCAGCAGCTTAGGTAGACCGGGACTAAAATTCTCCTACAATGAGCAGTTCTTC. Its protein is CASSLGRPGLKFSYNEQFF. The chain has TRBV7-3 and TRBJ2-1; 7 bases map to TRBD2. V was pared by 2 bases and J by 0 bases, with 13 bases of the junction left unmatched. Germline loops: CDR1 SGHTA, CDR2 FQGTGA. The CDR3 extends over 19 amino acids.

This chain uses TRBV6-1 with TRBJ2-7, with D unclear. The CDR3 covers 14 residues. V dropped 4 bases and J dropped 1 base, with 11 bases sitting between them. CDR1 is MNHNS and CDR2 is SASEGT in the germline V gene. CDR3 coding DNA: TGTGCCAGCAGTGCCCAGGCGATGTCCTACGAGCAGTACTTC. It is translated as CASSAQAMSYEQYF.

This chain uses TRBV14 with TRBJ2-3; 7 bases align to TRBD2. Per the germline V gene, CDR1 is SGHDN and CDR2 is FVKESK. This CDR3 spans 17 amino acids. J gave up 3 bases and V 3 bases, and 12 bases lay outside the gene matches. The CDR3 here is CASSHSQLAIVTDTQYF. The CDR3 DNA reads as TGTGCCAGCAGCCATTCCCAACTAGCGATAGTTACAGATACGCAGTATTTT. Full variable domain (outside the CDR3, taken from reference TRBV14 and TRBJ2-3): EAGVTQFPSHSVIEKGQTVTLRCDPISGHDNLYWYRRVMGKEIKFLLHFVKESKQDESGMPNNRFLAERTGGTYSTLKVQPAELEDSGVYFCASSHSQLAIVTDTQYFGPGTRLTVL.

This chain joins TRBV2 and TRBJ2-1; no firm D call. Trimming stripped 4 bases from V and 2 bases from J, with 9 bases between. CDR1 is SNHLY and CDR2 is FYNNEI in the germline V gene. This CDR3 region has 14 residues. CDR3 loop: CASSAIVTYNEQFF. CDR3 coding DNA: TGTGCCAGCAGTGCTATAGTTACCTACAATGAGCAGTTCTTC.

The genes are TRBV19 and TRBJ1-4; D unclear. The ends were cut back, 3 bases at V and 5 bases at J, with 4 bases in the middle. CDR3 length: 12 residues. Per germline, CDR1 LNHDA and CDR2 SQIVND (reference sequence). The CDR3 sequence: CASSMRNEKLFF. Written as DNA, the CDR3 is TGTGCCAGTAGTATGAGGAATGAAAAACTGTTTTTT.

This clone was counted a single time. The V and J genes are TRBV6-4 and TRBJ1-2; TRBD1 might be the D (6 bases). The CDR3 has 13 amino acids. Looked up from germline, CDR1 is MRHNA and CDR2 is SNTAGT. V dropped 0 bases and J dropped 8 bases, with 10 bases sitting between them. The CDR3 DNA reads TGTGCCAGCAGTGACTCCGACAGGCGCGGCTACACCTTC. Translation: CASSDSDRRGYTF.

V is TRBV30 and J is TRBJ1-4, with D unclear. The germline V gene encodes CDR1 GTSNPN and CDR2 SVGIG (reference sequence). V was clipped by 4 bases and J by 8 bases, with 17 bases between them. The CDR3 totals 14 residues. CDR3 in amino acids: CAWTEGGIGEKLFF. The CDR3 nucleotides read TGTGCCTGGACAGAGGGCGGAATCGGGGAAAAACTGTTTTTT.

The CDR3 reads CASSTGQGYFSGANVLTF. The CDR3 region has the DNA TGTGCCAGTAGTACGGGACAGGGATACTTCTCTGGGGCCAACGTCCTGACTTTC. The gene calls are TRBV19 and TRBJ2-6; TRBD1 aligns across 9 bases. The CDR3 is made up of 18 amino acids. J was trimmed by 0 bases and V by 4 bases; bases with no gene match: 7. From germline, CDR1 is LNHDA and CDR2 SQIVND (reference sequence).